This record looks at one T cell receptor beta chain sequence and its context. Its antigen is currently unknown. Then a second PCR, running roughly 7 to 11 cycles, was carried out with a sample-barcoded 5' primer and a J-beta primer mix. A minimum of 2.5 million CDR3-containing paired-end reads was obtained for each sample. One entry per CDR3 protein results from TCRdb running MiXCR on the 5' RACE reads. This table has about 680,000 distinct CDR3 sequences, about half appearing once. The data were taken from a study of blood T cells in healthy people across ages. Study-wide background: About one barcoded TCR beta cDNA was captured per two T cells. The study, taken as a whole, reports: It was not known whether donors were CMV positive (a possible confounder of expanded clonotype changes). It was held that diversity estimates obtained from one million T cells represented underestimates.

Germline-derived CDR1 and CDR2 are SGHKS and YYEKEE (reference sequence). Trimming took 4 bases from V and 3 from J, leaving 17 bases between them. The CDR3 loop spans 15 amino acids. This chain joins TRBV5-5 and TRBJ2-7; D assignment may be TRBD1 or TRBD2 (5 bases each). Sequencing used blood. This TCR came from a woman aged 55 to 70 in good health. In DNA form, the CDR3 reads TGTGCCAGCAGCGTGGGACCGGCTATGATCTACGAGCAGTACTTC. Translation gives CASSVGPAMIYEQYF.